This entry concerns a single T cell receptor (beta chain). The sample originates from a study of response to subunit inactivated influenza vaccine. Germline CDR1 reads SGHRS; CDR2 reads YFSETQ. CDR3 length equals 14 residues. Trimming left V 0 bases short and J 8 bases short, with 11 bases between. A single record per CDR3 protein comes from TCRdb applying MiXCR to the RT-PCR reads. The sample gives roughly 540,000 distinct CDR3 sequences, 20% to 25% of which show up once; around 2.8% is in the top ten. The same specimen was also included in a second study, on T cells expressing NK-cell markers. That investigation notes: UMIs accompanied the 5'RACE template switching by which TCR beta cDNA was made. CD3+CD56+NKG2C+, CD3+CD56+NKG2C- and CD3+CD56-NKG2C+ T cells, once sorted, supplied the TCR beta repertoires. Among eight sequenced donors, seven carried HCMV seropositivity while one was seronegative. Dominant NKG2C+ clonotypes accounted for 1.0-7.0% of CD8+ T cells in about six donors.

The chain uses TRBV5-1 and TRBJ1-4, with D maybe TRBD1 (5 bases). The receptor was isolated from a man aged 50 or older who received an inactivated influenza vaccine. The source was CD4+ T cells sorted from PBMCs, collected about 13 days after vaccination. The CDR3 DNA reads as TGCGCCAGCAGCTTGGGACAGCCAGGGGAAAAACTGTTTTTT. Its protein is CASSLGQPGEKLFF. The full variable domain, its missing parts supplied by reference TRBV5-1 and TRBJ1-4, is KAGVTQTPRYLIKTRGQQVTLSCSPISGHRSVSWYQQTPGQGLQFLFEYFSETQRNKGNFPGRFSGRQFSNSRSEMNVSTLELGDSALYLCASSLGQPGEKLFFGSGTQLSVL.